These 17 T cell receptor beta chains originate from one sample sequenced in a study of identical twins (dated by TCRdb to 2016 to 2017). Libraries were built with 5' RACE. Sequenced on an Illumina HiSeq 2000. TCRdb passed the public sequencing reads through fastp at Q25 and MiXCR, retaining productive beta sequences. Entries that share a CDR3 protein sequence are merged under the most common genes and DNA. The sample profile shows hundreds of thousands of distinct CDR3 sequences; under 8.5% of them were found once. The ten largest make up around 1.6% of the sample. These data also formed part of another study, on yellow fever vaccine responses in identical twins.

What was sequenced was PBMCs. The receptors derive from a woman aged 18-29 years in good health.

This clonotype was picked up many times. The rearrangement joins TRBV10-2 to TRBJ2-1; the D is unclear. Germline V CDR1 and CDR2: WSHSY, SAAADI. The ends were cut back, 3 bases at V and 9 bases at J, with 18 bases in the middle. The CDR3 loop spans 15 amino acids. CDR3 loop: CASSDLRLRKGEQFF. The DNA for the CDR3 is TGCGCCAGCAGTGACCTTCGCCTTAGGAAGGGTGAGCAGTTCTTC.

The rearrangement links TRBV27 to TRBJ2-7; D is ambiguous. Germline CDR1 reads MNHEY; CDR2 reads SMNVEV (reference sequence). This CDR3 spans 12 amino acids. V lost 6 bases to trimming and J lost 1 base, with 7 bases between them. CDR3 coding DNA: TGTGCCAGCAGGGGCAGGTCCTACGAGCAGTACGTC. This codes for CASRGRSYEQYV.

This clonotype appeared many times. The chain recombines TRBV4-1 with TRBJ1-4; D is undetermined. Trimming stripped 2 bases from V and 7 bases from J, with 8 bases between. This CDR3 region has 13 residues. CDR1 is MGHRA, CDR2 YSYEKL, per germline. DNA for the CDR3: TGCGCCAGCAGCCAAACCGGGCCTGAAAAACTGTTTTTT. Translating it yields CASSQTGPEKLFF.

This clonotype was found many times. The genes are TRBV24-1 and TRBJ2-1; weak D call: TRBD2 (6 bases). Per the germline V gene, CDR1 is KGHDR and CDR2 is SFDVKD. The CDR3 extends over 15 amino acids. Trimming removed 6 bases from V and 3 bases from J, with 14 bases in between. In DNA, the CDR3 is TGTGCCACCAGTTCTCTGACGCGGGACTACAATGAGCAGTTCTTC. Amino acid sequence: CATSSLTRDYNEQFF.

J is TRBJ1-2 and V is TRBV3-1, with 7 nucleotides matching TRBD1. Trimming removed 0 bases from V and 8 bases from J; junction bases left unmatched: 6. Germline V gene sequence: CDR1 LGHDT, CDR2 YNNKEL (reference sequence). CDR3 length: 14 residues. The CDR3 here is CASSQDGNRGGYTF. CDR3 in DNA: TGTGCCAGCAGCCAAGATGGGAACAGGGGAGGCTACACCTTC.

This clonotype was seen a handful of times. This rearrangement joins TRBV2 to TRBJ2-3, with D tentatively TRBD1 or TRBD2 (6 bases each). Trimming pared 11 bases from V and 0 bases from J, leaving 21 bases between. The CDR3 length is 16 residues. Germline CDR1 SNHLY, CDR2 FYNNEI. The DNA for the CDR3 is TGTGCCGGGGGGCCGGCACCCAAGACTAGCACAGATACGCAGTATTTT. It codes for CAGGPAPKTSTDTQYF.

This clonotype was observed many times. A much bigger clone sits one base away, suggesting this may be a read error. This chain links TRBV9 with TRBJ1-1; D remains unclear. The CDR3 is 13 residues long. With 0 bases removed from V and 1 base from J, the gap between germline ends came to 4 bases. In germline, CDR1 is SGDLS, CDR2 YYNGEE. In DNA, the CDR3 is TGTGCCAGCAGCGTAGAGGGGAACACTGAAGCTTTCTTT. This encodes CASSVEGNTEAFF. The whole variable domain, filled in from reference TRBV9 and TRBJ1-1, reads DSGVTQTPKHLITATGQRVTLRCSPRSGDLSVYWYQQSLDQGLQFLIQYYNGEERAKGNILERFSAQQFPDLHSELNLSSLELGDSALYFCASSVEGNTEAFFGQGTRLTVV.

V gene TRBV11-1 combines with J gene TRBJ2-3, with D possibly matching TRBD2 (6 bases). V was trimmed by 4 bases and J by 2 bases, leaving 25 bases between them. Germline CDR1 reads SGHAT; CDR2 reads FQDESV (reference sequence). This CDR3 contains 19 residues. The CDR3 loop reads CASSSRIAGKWQHTDTQYF. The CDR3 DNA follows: TGTGCCAGCAGCTCCCGAATTGCGGGGAAGTGGCAACACACAGATACGCAGTATTTT.

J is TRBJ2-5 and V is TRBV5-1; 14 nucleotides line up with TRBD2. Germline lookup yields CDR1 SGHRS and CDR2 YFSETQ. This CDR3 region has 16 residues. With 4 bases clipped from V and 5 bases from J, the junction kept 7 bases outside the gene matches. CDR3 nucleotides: TGCGCCAGCAGCGCGGGACTAGCGGGAGCGTGGGAGACCCAGTACTTC. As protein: CASSAGLAGAWETQYF.

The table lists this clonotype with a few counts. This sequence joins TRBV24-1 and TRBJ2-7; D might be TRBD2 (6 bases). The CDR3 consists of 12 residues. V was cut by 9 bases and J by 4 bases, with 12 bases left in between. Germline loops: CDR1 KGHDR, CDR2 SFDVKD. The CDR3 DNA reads TGTGCCACCGAAGGGACTTCTTACGAGCAGTACTTC. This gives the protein CATEGTSYEQYF.

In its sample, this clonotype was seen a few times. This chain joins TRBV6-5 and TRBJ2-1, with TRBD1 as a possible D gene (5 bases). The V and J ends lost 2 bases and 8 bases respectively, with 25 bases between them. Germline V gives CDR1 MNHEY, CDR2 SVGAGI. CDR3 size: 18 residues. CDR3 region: CASSYEVIGKGNLYEQFF. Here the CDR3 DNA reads TGTGCCAGCAGTTACGAGGTTATAGGGAAGGGGAATCTCTATGAGCAGTTCTTC.

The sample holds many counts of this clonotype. The CDR3 spells CSARSVRASYEQYV. The CDR3 nucleotides are TGCAGTGCTAGATCTGTCAGGGCCTCCTACGAGCAGTACGTC. The chain employs TRBV20-1 and TRBJ2-7; D perhaps matches TRBD1 (5 bases). The germline V and J ends were trimmed by 2 bases and 0 bases, with 11 bases remaining between them. Germline loops: CDR1 DFQATT, CDR2 SNEGSKA (reference sequence). This CDR3 is built from 14 residues.

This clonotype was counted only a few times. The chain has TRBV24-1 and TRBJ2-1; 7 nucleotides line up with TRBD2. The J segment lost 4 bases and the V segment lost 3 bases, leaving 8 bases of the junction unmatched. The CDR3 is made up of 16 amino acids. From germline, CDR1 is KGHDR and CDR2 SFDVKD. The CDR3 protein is CATSDSGENVYNEQFF. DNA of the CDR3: TGTGCCACCAGTGATAGCGGGGAGAACGTATACAATGAGCAGTTCTTC.

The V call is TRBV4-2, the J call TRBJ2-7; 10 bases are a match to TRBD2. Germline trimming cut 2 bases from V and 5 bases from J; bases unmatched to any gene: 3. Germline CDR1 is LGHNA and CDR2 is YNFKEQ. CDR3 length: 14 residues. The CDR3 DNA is TGTGCCAGCAGCCAACTAGCGGGAGTAGACGAGCAGTACTTC. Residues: CASSQLAGVDEQYF.

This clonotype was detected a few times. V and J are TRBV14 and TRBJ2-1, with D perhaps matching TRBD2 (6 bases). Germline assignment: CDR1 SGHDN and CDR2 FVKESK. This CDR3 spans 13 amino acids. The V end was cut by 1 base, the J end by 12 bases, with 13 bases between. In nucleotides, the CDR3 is TGTGCCAGCAGCCAAGCCATAGCGGAGGGGCAGTTCTTC. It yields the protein CASSQAIAEGQFF. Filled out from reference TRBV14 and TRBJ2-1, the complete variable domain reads EAGVTQFPSHSVIEKGQTVTLRCDPISGHDNLYWYRRVMGKEIKFLLHFVKESKQDESGMPNNRFLAERTGGTYSTLKVQPAELEDSGVYFCASSQAIAEGQFFGPGTRLTVL.

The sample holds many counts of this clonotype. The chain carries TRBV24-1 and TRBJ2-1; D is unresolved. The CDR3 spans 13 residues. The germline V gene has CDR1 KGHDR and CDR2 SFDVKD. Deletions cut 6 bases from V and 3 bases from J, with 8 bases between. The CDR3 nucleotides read TGTGCCACCAGTTACAGAAACTACAATGAGCAGTTCTTC. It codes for CATSYRNYNEQFF.

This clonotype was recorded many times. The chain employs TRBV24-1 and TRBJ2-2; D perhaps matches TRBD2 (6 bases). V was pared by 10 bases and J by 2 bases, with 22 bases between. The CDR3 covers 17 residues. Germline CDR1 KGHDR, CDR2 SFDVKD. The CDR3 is CATRIEGERANTGELFF. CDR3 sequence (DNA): TGTGCCACAAGGATCGAAGGAGAGCGGGCTAACACCGGGGAGCTGTTTTTT.